This T cell receptor (beta chain) was recorded in a study of T cell responses to AZD1222 COVID-19 vaccine. The protocol was immunoSEQ multiplex PCR, while the TCRdb copy is restricted to in-frame clones and leaves out a portion. The sample comprises over 120,000 clones, over 85% of which are singletons, and roughly 5% rests with the top ten. Findings of the study overall: There were repertoire samples only from the period after the peak T cell response. White British people made up most donors, females outnumbered males, and clonal diversity was possibly underestimated. At 160-218 and 743-854, vaccine-associated CD4 TCRs were dominant, and they spanned spike.

As to this clone: The antigen remains undetermined.

V lost 8 bases and J lost 8; bases outside the gene matches: 11. The CDR3 length is 13 residues. Germline CDR1 reads SNHLY; CDR2 reads FYNNEI. The clonotype comes from an adult in good health. The chain combines TRBV2 with TRBJ1-2; TRBD1 agrees at 7 bases. Source: peripheral blood, taken on day 0 of AZD1222 vaccination. The CDR3 here is CASAGGNSRGYTF. In DNA, the CDR3 is TGTGCCAGCGCAGGGGGTAACTCGCGGGGCTACACCTTC.